The TCR beta chain under discussion was sequenced for a study of T cell responses to AZD1222 COVID-19 vaccine. Overall study findings and caveats: With dominance at 160-218 and 743-854, vaccine-associated CD4 TCRs spanned spike.

Profiled with immunoSEQ multiplex PCR; TCRdb holds only in-frame clones, not every one. This sample has roughly 190,000 clones, with 80% to 95% found just once. CDR1 is SGDLS and CDR2 is YYNGEE in the germline V gene. This CDR3 has 17 residues. With 0 bases clipped from V and 0 bases from J, the junction kept 4 bases outside the gene matches. Comment on this clone: Its antigen is undetermined.

The chain is built from TRBV9 and TRBJ2-1; 9 nucleotides line up with TRBD2. The sample in question was peripheral blood, obtained on day 0 of AZD1222 vaccination. This sequence was found in an adult in good health. The DNA for the CDR3 is TGTGCCAGCAGCGTAGGGGTAGCGGGGGCCTCCTACAATGAGCAGTTCTTC. This translates into CASSVGVAGASYNEQFF.